Each of the 22 T cell receptor beta chains below was sequenced from the same sample in a study of immune evolution from preneoplasia to lung adenocarcinoma. Produced via immunoSEQ multiplex PCR; TCRdb's table is partial and in-frame only. The sample contains some 9,000 clones, 80% to 90% of which appear only once. The material sequenced was FFPE lung adenocarcinoma in situ tissue. The receptors originated from a person aged 65 to 85 with lung adenocarcinoma.

This clone was counted only a few times. The chain couples TRBV6-5 to TRBJ1-6; no reliable D call. This CDR3 is built from 15 residues. Germline V gene lookup returns CDR1 MNHEY and CDR2 SVGAGI. V lost 4 bases to trimming and J lost 8 bases, with 15 bases between them. CDR3 DNA: TGTGCCAGCAGTTCCGCAGGTTGGATGTATTCACCCCTCCACTTT. Protein sequence: CASSSAGWMYSPLHF.

The rearrangement links TRBV9 to TRBJ1-6; D is ambiguous. Looked up from germline, CDR1 is SGDLS and CDR2 is YYNGEE. There are 15 residues in the CDR3. V lost 0 bases, J lost 9 bases, and 13 bases lay in between. The CDR3 reads CASSVESAGGSPLHF. For the CDR3, the DNA is TGTGCCAGCAGCGTAGAATCCGCGGGCGGTTCACCCCTCCACTTT.

V usage is TRBV28 and J usage is TRBJ1-2, with a tentative D call TRBD1 (6 bases). V lost 3 bases and J 4 bases, leaving 18 bases between the germline ends. The germline gives CDR1 MDHEN, CDR2 SYDVKM. The length of the CDR3 is 16 residues. The CDR3 reads CASSFQLLQGSYGYTF. The CDR3 coding sequence is TGTGCCAGCAGTTTCCAACTACTACAGGGATCCTATGGCTACACCTTC.

The J gene is TRBJ2-3, the V gene TRBV5-1; TRBD2 matches at 9 bases. Germline trimming cut 1 base from V and 7 bases from J; bases unmatched to any gene: 13. This CDR3 contains 17 residues. Looked up from germline, CDR1 is SGHRS and CDR2 is YFSETQ. CDR3 sequence: CASSLSQLAGGVHTQYF. CDR3 DNA: TGCGCCAGCAGCTTGTCTCAACTAGCGGGTGGGGTCCATACGCAGTATTTT.

This rearrangement joins TRBV5-1 to TRBJ2-2; 8 bases are a match to TRBD1. Germline V CDR1 and CDR2: SGHRS, YFSETQ. The ends lost 5 bases at V and 0 bases at J; junction bases unmatched: 3. The CDR3 is 15 amino acids. This CDR3 is CASRSGQANTGELFF. The CDR3 DNA reads TGCGCCAGCAGGTCGGGACAGGCGAACACCGGGGAGCTGTTTTTT.

The CDR3 region is CASTESYSNQPQHF. As DNA, the CDR3 is TGTGCCAGTACGGAAAGTTATAGCAATCAGCCCCAGCATTTT. The rearrangement joins TRBV19 to TRBJ1-5; D gene ambiguous. CDR3 length equals 14 residues. Germline values: CDR1 LNHDA, CDR2 SQIVND (reference sequence). The ends were cut back, 7 bases at V and 0 bases at J, with 10 bases in the middle.

This clone has a single count. J is TRBJ1-3 and V is TRBV28, with 7 bases lining up with TRBD1. The germline gives CDR1 MDHEN, CDR2 SYDVKM. V gave up 5 bases and J gave up 3 bases; unmatched junction bases: 10. The CDR3 is made up of 16 amino acids. DNA for the CDR3: TGTGCCAGCAGTCGTGGCTGGGACAGCGATGGAAACACCATATATTTT. It translates to CASSRGWDSDGNTIYF.

The rearrangement uses TRBV28 and TRBJ1-2; 7 nucleotides line up with TRBD1. CDR1 is MDHEN and CDR2 is SYDVKM in the germline V gene. This CDR3 is built from 13 residues. V shed 4 bases, J shed 4 bases, and the junction held 3 bases outside the gene matches. CDR3: CASSSGDSYGYTF. The CDR3 nucleotides are TGTGCCAGCAGTTCTGGGGACAGCTATGGCTACACCTTC.

Relative to its sample, this clone is medium-sized. The chain employs TRBV21-1 and TRBJ2-1. TRBV21-1 is a known pseudogene. The CDR3 runs 19 residues. The CDR3 region has the DNA TGTGCCAGCACTAAAAGTGTCTCCCCGCCAGGGAGCTCCTACAATGAGCAGTTCTTC. It is translated as CASTKSVSPPGSSYNEQFF.

V usage is TRBV6-1 and J usage is TRBJ1-6; D remains unclear. In germline, CDR1 is MNHNS, CDR2 SASEGT. V lost 1 base and J 3 bases, leaving 10 bases between the germline ends. The CDR3 runs to 16 residues. The CDR3 region has the DNA TGTGCCAGCAGTGAAGGCAACCCGGGCTATAATTCACCCCTCCACTTT. Amino acids: CASSEGNPGYNSPLHF.

This clone was observed a handful of times. The chain combines TRBV10-3 with TRBJ2-3, with 7 bases matching TRBD1. After removal of 6 bases from V and 5 bases from J, the junction contained 5 bases not matched to a gene. Per the germline V gene, CDR1 is ENHRY and CDR2 is SYGVKD. This CDR3 is built from 13 residues. In nucleotides, the CDR3 is TGTGCCATCAGGGGGACAGAGGAAGATACGCAGTATTTT. Protein sequence: CAIRGTEEDTQYF.

The CDR3, as DNA: TGTGCCTGGAATACAGGCGTCAATCAGCCCCAGCATTTT. This sequence encodes CAWNTGVNQPQHF. The chain links TRBV30 to TRBJ1-5; TRBD1 is a possible D gene (5 bases). The V gene lost 4 bases and the J gene lost 3 bases, with 10 bases spanning the gap. This CDR3 is 13 amino acids long. Germline CDR1 GTSNPN, CDR2 SVGIG (reference sequence).

The genes are TRBV2 and TRBJ1-3; no definite D call. Trimming removed 4 bases from V and 0 bases from J, with 13 bases in between. The CDR3 runs to 16 residues. Germline CDR1 reads SNHLY; CDR2 reads FYNNEI. The CDR3: CASSGPLRGSGNTIYF. CDR3 nucleotide sequence: TGTGCCAGCAGTGGGCCCCTCCGGGGCTCTGGAAACACCATATATTTT.

The CDR3 is CAWRLTSPNYGYTF. In nucleotides, the CDR3 is TGTGCCTGGAGGTTGACTTCCCCTAACTATGGCTACACCTTC. This sequence joins TRBV30 and TRBJ1-2; D uncertain. This CDR3 spans 14 amino acids. V lost 3 bases and J lost 0, with 11 bases in between. The germline CDR1 and CDR2 sequences are GTSNPN and SVGIG (reference sequence).

A word on this clone: A read error may account for a junction end that differs from germline. This chain uses TRBV4-1 with TRBJ2-3; 7 nucleotides align to TRBD1. This CDR3 region has 12 residues. CDR1 MGHRA and CDR2 YSYEKL come from the germline V gene. The CDR3 sequence: CASSQNDRAFDF. Here the CDR3 DNA reads TGCGCCAGCAGCCAAAATGACAGGGCATTTGATTTT.

The chain has TRBV5-1 and TRBJ1-5; no clear D gene. Trimming left V 0 bases short and J 2 bases short, with 6 bases between. Germline lookup yields CDR1 SGHRS and CDR2 YFSETQ. This CDR3 is 14 amino acids long. This chain's CDR3 is CASSLAGGNQPQHF. Written as DNA, the CDR3 is TGCGCCAGCAGCTTGGCGGGCGGCAATCAGCCCCAGCATTTT.

The chain joins TRBV14 to TRBJ2-2, with unresolved D. CDR3 length equals 16 residues. The V and J ends lost 4 bases and 6 bases respectively, with 18 bases between them. Per the germline V gene, CDR1 is SGHDN and CDR2 is FVKESK. As DNA, the CDR3 is TGTGCCAGCAGCCTCCACCGGGCCTTTGGCTCCGGGGAGCTGTTTTTT. It yields the protein CASSLHRAFGSGELFF.

This clone was observed a few times. This chain joins TRBV7-9 and TRBJ2-5; the D is unclear. V dropped 1 base and J dropped 7 bases, with 13 bases sitting between them. This CDR3 has 14 residues. Germline-derived CDR1 and CDR2 are SEHNR and FQNEAQ (reference sequence). The CDR3 loop reads CASSLVTASGTQYF. CDR3 nucleotide sequence: TGTGCCAGCAGCTTAGTCACAGCCTCGGGGACCCAGTACTTC.

This clone has just one count. The gene calls are TRBV30 and TRBJ1-2, with a tentative D call TRBD1 (5 bases). V lost 7 bases to trimming and J lost 9 bases, with 21 bases between them. The CDR3 extends over 13 amino acids. From germline, CDR1 is GTSNPN and CDR2 SVGIG (reference sequence). The CDR3 DNA reads as TGTGCCTCAGGAAGGGGCGAAGTAAGGAGCTACACCTTC. Amino acid sequence: CASGRGEVRSYTF. Full variable domain (rest looked up from reference TRBV30 and TRBJ1-2): SQTIHQWPATLVQPVGSPLSLECTVEGTSNPNLYWYRQAAGRGLQLLFYSVGIGQISSEVPQNLSASRPQDRQFILSSKKLLLSDSGFYLCASGRGEVRSYTFGSGTRLTVV.

The CDR3 DNA sequence: TGTGCCAGCAGCTCCTGGGGCAGGGATGAGCAGTTCTTC. Translating gives CASSSWGRDEQFF. The chain couples TRBV7-6 to TRBJ2-1; possible D gene TRBD1, 5 bases. The germline V gene has CDR1 SGHVS and CDR2 FNYEAQ. Trimming took 4 bases from V and 8 from J, leaving 12 bases between them. This CDR3 has 13 amino acids.

The gene calls are TRBV19 and TRBJ1-3, with D uncertain. The germline V and J ends were trimmed by 5 bases and 6 bases, with 11 bases remaining between them. CDR1 and CDR2 from the germline V gene are LNHDA and SQIVND (reference sequence). The CDR3 runs to 13 residues. This chain's CDR3 is CASSVGWANTIYF. In nucleotides, the CDR3 is TGTGCCAGTAGTGTTGGATGGGCAAACACCATATATTTT. The variable domain in full, completed from reference TRBV19 and TRBJ1-3, reads DGGITQSPKYLFRKEGQNVTLSCEQNLNHDAMYWYRQDPGQGLRLIYYSQIVNDFQKGDIAEGYSVSREKKESFPLTVTSAQKNPTAFYLCASSVGWANTIYFGEGSWLTVV.

This clone came up a few times. The chain uses TRBV28 and TRBJ1-2; 7 bases agree with TRBD1. The germline V gene has CDR1 MDHEN and CDR2 SYDVKM. CDR3 length equals 15 residues. With V trimmed by 10 bases and J by 0 bases, 11 bases remained unmatched. CDR3 residues: CATGNYRGSNYGYTF. CDR3 in DNA: TGTGCCACCGGAAATTACAGGGGATCTAACTATGGCTACACCTTC.